The T cell receptor beta chain under discussion was sequenced for a study of blood T cell repertoires in COVID-19. The overall study: COVID-19 samples, acute and convalescent, were from the United States, Italy and Spain.

CDR1 and CDR2 from the germline V gene are SNHLY and FYNNEI. The CDR3 spans 12 residues. With 4 bases removed from V and 11 bases from J, the gap between germline ends came to 13 bases. Assay: immunoSEQ multiplex PCR; the TCRdb copy retains only in-frame clones and omits some. The table includes under 150,000 clones, roughly 80% detected once. V and J are TRBV2 and TRBJ2-3; D remains ambiguous. The specimen sequenced was peripheral blood. This clonotype was obtained from a man in his fifties or sixties with acute or convalescent COVID-19. CDR3: CASSGEASLQYF. DNA for the CDR3: TGTGCCAGCAGTGGTGAGGCATCCCTGCAGTATTTT.